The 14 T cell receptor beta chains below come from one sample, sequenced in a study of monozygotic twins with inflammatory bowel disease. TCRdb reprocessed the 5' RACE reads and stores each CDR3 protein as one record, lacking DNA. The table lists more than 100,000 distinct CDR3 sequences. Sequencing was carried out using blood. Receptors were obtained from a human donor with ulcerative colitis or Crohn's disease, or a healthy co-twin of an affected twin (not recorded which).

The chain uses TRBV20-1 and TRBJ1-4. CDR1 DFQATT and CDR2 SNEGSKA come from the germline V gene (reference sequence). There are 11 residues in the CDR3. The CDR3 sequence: CSAARLEKLFF.

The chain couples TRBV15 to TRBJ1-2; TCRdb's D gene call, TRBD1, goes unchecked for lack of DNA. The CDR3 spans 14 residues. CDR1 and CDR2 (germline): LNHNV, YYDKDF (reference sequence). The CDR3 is CATSNLQGAYGYTF.

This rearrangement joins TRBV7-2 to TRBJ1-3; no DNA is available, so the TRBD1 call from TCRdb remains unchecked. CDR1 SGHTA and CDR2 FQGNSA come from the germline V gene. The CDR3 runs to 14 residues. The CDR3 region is CASSTGPSGNTIYF.

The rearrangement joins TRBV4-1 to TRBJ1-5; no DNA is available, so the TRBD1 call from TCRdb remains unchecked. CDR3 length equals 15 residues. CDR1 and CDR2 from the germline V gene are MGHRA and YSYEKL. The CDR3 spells CASKTGTGGPQPQHF.

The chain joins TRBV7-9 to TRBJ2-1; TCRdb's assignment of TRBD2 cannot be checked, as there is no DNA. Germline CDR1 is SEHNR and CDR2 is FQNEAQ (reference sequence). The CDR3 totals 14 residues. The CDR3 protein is CASSAGGWNNEQFF.

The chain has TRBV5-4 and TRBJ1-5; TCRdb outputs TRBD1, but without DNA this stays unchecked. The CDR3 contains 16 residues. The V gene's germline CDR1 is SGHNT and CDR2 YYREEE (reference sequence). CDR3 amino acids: CASSLDLGASNQPQHF.

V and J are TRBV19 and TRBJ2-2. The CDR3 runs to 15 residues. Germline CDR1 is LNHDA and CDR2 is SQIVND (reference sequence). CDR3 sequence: CASRHALTNTGELFF.

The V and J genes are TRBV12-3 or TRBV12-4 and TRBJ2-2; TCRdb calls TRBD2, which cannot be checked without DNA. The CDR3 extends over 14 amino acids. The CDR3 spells CASRLAGGTGELFF.

The CDR3 loop reads CASSRPMRETQYF. The chain uses TRBV6-5 and TRBJ2-5. The germline CDR1 and CDR2 sequences are MNHEY and SVGAGI. The CDR3 is 13 residues long.

The CDR3 loop reads CASSHGGSTDTQYF. The chain carries TRBV5-4 and TRBJ2-3; the D gene TCRdb calls, TRBD1, cannot be checked with no DNA. CDR1 and CDR2 (germline): SGHNT, YYREEE (reference sequence). The CDR3 has 14 residues. The full variable domain, in which reference TRBV5-4 and TRBJ2-3 provide the parts outside the CDR3, is ETGVTQSPTHLIKTRGQQVTLRCSSQSGHNTVSWYQQALGQGPQFIFQYYREEENGRGNFPPRFSGLQFPNYSSELNVNALELDDSALYLCASSHGGSTDTQYFGPGTRLTVL.

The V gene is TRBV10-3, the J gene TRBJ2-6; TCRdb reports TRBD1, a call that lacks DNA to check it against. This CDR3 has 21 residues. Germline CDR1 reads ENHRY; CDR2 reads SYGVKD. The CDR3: CAISESGEWTQGGTGANVLTF.

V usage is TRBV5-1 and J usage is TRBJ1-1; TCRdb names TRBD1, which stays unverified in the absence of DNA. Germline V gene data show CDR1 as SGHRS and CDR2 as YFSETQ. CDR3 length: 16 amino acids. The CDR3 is CASSWATRGKDTEAFF.

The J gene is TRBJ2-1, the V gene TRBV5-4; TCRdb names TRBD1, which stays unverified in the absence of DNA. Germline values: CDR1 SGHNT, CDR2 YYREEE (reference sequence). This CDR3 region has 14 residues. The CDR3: CASSLDGSPAEQFF.

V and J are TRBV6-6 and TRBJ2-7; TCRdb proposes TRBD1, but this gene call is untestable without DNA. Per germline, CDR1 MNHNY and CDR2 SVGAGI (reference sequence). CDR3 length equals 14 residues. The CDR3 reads CASTQGGPSYEQYF.